The 6 T cell receptor beta chains listed next were all sequenced from one sample in a study of cytomegalovirus exposure and HLA in healthy donors. The PCR employed 60 Vbeta primers together with 13 Jbeta primers. Method: immunoSEQ multiplex PCR; TCRdb's copy keeps in-frame clones and lacks some. The sample lists approximately 140,000 clones, about 85% occurring once. Sample: PBMCs. The origin of the receptors is a female donor in good health and CMV-seronegative.

CDR3 region: CASRQIATNEKLFF. For the CDR3, the DNA is TGTGCCAGCAGACAGATTGCAACTAATGAAAAACTGTTTTTT. The J gene is TRBJ1-4, the V gene TRBV2; no firm D call. This CDR3 contains 14 residues. Trimming stripped 6 bases from V and 0 bases from J, with 8 bases between. Germline loops: CDR1 SNHLY, CDR2 FYNNEI.

This clone was recorded a few times. The chain joins TRBV7-6 to TRBJ1-1; the match to TRBD1 covers 8 bases. V lost 6 bases and J lost 2; bases outside the gene matches: 5. Germline-derived CDR1 and CDR2 are SGHVS and FNYEAQ. The length of the CDR3 is 14 residues. Written as DNA, the CDR3 is TGTGCCAGCAGTAGGACAGGGCGTAACACTGAAGCTTTCTTT. Its translation: CASSRTGRNTEAFF.

This chain's CDR3 is CASSLKGAGNTEAFF. The CDR3 nucleotides are TGTGCCAGCAGCTTAAAGGGGGCTGGGAACACTGAAGCTTTCTTT. The V call is TRBV7-9, the J call TRBJ1-1; 7 bases map to TRBD1. The junction had 4 bases not matched to a gene; V was cut back by 2 bases and J by 1 base. Looked up from germline, CDR1 is SEHNR and CDR2 is FQNEAQ (reference sequence). The CDR3 is 15 amino acids.

J is TRBJ2-1 and V is TRBV4-3, with TRBD2 matching over 8 bases. CDR3 length: 19 residues. The germline V gene has CDR1 LGHNA and CDR2 YSLEER. Unmatched junction bases numbered 16, after V lost 0 bases and J lost 6 bases. CDR3 sequence: CASSQDFRTSGDFFNEQFF. As DNA, the CDR3 is TGCGCCAGCAGCCAAGATTTTCGAACTAGCGGTGATTTTTTCAATGAGCAGTTCTTC.

V usage is TRBV12-5 and J usage is TRBJ1-5; no firm D call. This CDR3 spans 14 amino acids. Trimming cost V 0 bases and J 6 bases, with 9 bases left between them. The germline CDR1 and CDR2 sequences are LGHNT and FRNRAP. CDR3 DNA: TGTGCTAGTGGTTTGGTCTCTACCGGTCAGCCCCAGCATTTT. This encodes CASGLVSTGQPQHF.

The V and J genes are TRBV9 and TRBJ1-4; possibly TRBD1 for D (6 bases). Per the germline V gene, CDR1 is SGDLS and CDR2 is YYNGEE. There are 14 residues in the CDR3. V shed 2 bases and J shed 6 bases, with 11 bases lying between them. The CDR3, as DNA: TGTGCCAGCAGCGTGCGGGGGCGCGATGAAAAACTGTTTTTT. Translated: CASSVRGRDEKLFF. The variable domain in full, with the rest retrieved from reference TRBV9 and TRBJ1-4, is DSGVTQTPKHLITATGQRVTLRCSPRSGDLSVYWYQQSLDQGLQFLIQYYNGEERAKGNILERFSAQQFPDLHSELNLSSLELGDSALYFCASSVRGRDEKLFFGSGTQLSVL.